The 17 T cell receptor beta chains presented below share a single source sample, sequenced in a study of CD8+CD57+ T cells in acquired aplastic anemia. TCR beta VDJ and CDR3 profiles were obtained from a genomic DNA template. Using its own MiXCR run on the reads, TCRdb lists one record per CDR3 protein. The data contain 190,000 or so distinct CDR3 sequences, 60% to 65% of them singletons. The material sequenced was sorted CD4+, CD8+, or CD8+CD57+ T cells (not recorded which) from PBMCs. All receptors come from a human donor in good health.

The chain combines TRBV7-2 with TRBJ2-7, with 10 bases matching TRBD1. CDR1 is SGHTA and CDR2 is FQGNSA in the germline V gene. This CDR3 is built from 15 residues. With 1 base clipped from V and 6 bases from J, the junction kept 6 bases outside the gene matches. Here the CDR3 DNA reads TGTGCCAGCAGCTTAGGTCGGACAGGGGGGGGCGAGCAGTACTTC. Amino acids: CASSLGRTGGGEQYF. The full variable domain, rest sourced from reference TRBV7-2 and TRBJ2-7, is GAGVSQSPSNKVTEKGKDVELRCDPISGHTALYWYRQSLGQGLEFLIYFQGNSAPDKSGLPSDRFSAERTGGSVSTLTIQRTQQEDSAVYLCASSLGRTGGGEQYFGPGTRLTVT.

This clonotype was seen once. CDR3 sequence (DNA): TGCAGCGCGCGGACAGCTGGGGCCAACGTCCTGACTTTC. It specifies CSARTAGANVLTF. V usage is TRBV29-1 and J usage is TRBJ2-6, with a weak D call TRBD1 (6 bases). The ends were cut back, 7 bases at V and 2 bases at J, with 9 bases in the middle. The CDR3 contains 13 residues. CDR1 is SQVTM, CDR2 ANQGSEA, per germline.

The chain is built from TRBV5-1 and TRBJ2-7, with D uncertain. Per germline, CDR1 SGHRS and CDR2 YFSETQ. V shed 0 bases and J shed 5 bases, with 12 bases lying between them. The CDR3 length is 14 residues. The CDR3 bases are TGCGCCAGCAGCTTGGGGAATAGTCCCGACGAGCAGTACTTC. This codes for CASSLGNSPDEQYF.

This chain joins TRBV24-1 and TRBJ1-3; D not resolved. Germline values: CDR1 KGHDR, CDR2 SFDVKD. Trimming removed 4 bases from V and 3 bases from J, with 6 bases in between. The CDR3 covers 13 residues. In DNA, the CDR3 is TGTGCCACCAGTGACCTGAATGGAAACACCATATATTTT. This gives the protein CATSDLNGNTIYF.

This clonotype was detected ten times or more. The rearrangement links TRBV7-8 to TRBJ2-7; 7 bases match TRBD2. CDR1 and CDR2 (germline): SGHVS, FQNEAQ. This CDR3 spans 12 amino acids. The trim removed 1 base at V and 11 bases at J, leaving 5 bases unmatched. The DNA of the CDR3 is TGTGCCAGCAGCTTAGGGTGGCGGGAGAAGTACTTC. Translated, it gives CASSLGWREKYF.

This clonotype appeared many times. The gene calls are TRBV27 and TRBJ2-5; TRBD2 agrees at 7 bases. Germline V gene lookup returns CDR1 MNHEY and CDR2 SMNVEV (reference sequence). Unmatched junction bases numbered 4, after V lost 4 bases and J lost 5 bases. This CDR3 spans 13 amino acids. Written as DNA, the CDR3 is TGTGCCAGCAGTTCCTACGGGAGGGAGACCCAGTACTTC. It yields the protein CASSSYGRETQYF.

The rearrangement uses TRBV12-3 or TRBV12-4 and TRBJ2-5; perhaps TRBD2 as D (6 bases). Deletions cut 7 bases from V and 4 bases from J, with 16 bases between. The CDR3 extends over 14 amino acids. For the CDR3, the DNA is TGTGCCAGCAAGCGGGTCAAGGGCTCAGAGACCCAGTACTTC. Translated: CASKRVKGSETQYF.

At least ten counts were recorded for this clonotype. The CDR3 DNA reads as TGTGCCAGCAGCCCTAGGACAGGGATCTCCTACGAGCAGTACTTC. The encoded protein is CASSPRTGISYEQYF. The chain uses TRBV4-2 and TRBJ2-7; 8 positions match TRBD1. V gave up 4 bases and J gave up 0 bases; unmatched junction bases: 5. Germline V lookup: CDR1 LGHNA, CDR2 YNFKEQ. The CDR3 consists of 15 residues.

The CDR3 region has the DNA TGTGCCAGCAGTGGACAGGGAATCAATCAGCCCCAGCATTTT. It is translated as CASSGQGINQPQHF. The V call is TRBV7-8, the J call TRBJ1-5; 8 bases fit TRBD1. Germline values: CDR1 SGHVS, CDR2 FQNEAQ. The J segment lost 3 bases and the V segment lost 6 bases, leaving 4 bases of the junction unmatched. The CDR3 is 14 residues long. Full variable domain (missing parts from reference TRBV7-8 and TRBJ1-5): GAGVSQSPRYKVAKRGQDVALRCDPISGHVSLFWYQQALGQGPEFLTYFQNEAQLDKSGLPSDRFFAERPEGSVSTLKIQRTQQEDSAVYLCASSGQGINQPQHFGDGTRLSIL.

This clonotype was counted only a few times. The chain joins TRBV20-1 to TRBJ2-3; TRBD2 aligns across 7 bases. CDR1 is DFQATT, CDR2 SNEGSKA, per germline (reference sequence). The length of the CDR3 is 16 residues. V lost 5 bases to trimming and J lost 3 bases; unmatched junction nucleotides: 14. CDR3 residues: CSALPYSGRATDTQYF. CDR3 nucleotide sequence: TGCAGTGCTCTCCCCTATTCAGGGAGGGCGACAGATACGCAGTATTTT.

J is TRBJ2-7 and V is TRBV10-1; TRBD2 matches at 16 bases. CDR3 length: 18 residues. The junction had 8 bases not matched to a gene; V was cut back by 5 bases and J by 1 base. Germline V lookup: CDR1 WNHNN, CDR2 SYGVQD (reference sequence). CDR3 nucleotides: TGCGCCAGCAGTTATGGGACTAGCGGGGGGGGTTCTTCCTACGAGCAGTACTTC. Its protein is CASSYGTSGGGSSYEQYF.

The chain recombines TRBV5-4 with TRBJ1-2; D not certain. V lost 1 base and J 6 bases, leaving 7 bases between the germline ends. Germline V gene sequence: CDR1 SGHNT, CDR2 YYREEE (reference sequence). This CDR3 comprises 12 residues. The CDR3 DNA reads TGTGCCAGCAGCTTGAGGCTCGATGGCTACACCTTC. As protein: CASSLRLDGYTF.

This clonotype was seen many times. The V gene is TRBV6-5, the J gene TRBJ2-6; a possible D gene is TRBD2 (6 bases). The CDR3 is made up of 16 amino acids. Germline CDR1 MNHEY, CDR2 SVGAGI. With 2 bases removed from V and 1 base from J, the gap between germline ends came to 9 bases. CDR3 DNA: TGTGCCAGCAGTTACCTAAGCGGGTCTGGGGCCAACGTCCTGACTTTC. Translated: CASSYLSGSGANVLTF.

This clonotype occurred once. The final CDR3 position lacks the conserved phenylalanine or tryptophan, pointing to a likely read error. This chain's CDR3 is CASSPSTGGVGTEQFL. The CDR3 DNA follows: TGTGCCAGCAGCCCCTCGACGGGGGGCGTTGGCACTGAGCAGTTCCTC. V gene TRBV9 combines with J gene TRBJ2-1; D might be TRBD2 (7 bases). The V gene lost 4 bases and the J gene lost 9 bases, with 23 bases spanning the gap. In germline, CDR1 is SGDLS, CDR2 YYNGEE. The CDR3 has 16 amino acids.

This clonotype was detected many times. This chain uses TRBV4-1 with TRBJ2-1, with 8 bases fitting TRBD2. Trimming removed 1 base from V and 5 bases from J; junction bases left unmatched: 4. The length of the CDR3 is 15 residues. Germline V gene lookup returns CDR1 MGHRA and CDR2 YSYEKL. The CDR3: CASSQGALADNEQFF. The CDR3 DNA reads TGCGCCAGCAGCCAAGGGGCACTAGCGGACAATGAGCAGTTCTTC.

The chain has TRBV5-1 and TRBJ2-1; 16 bases line up with TRBD2. The CDR3 extends over 18 amino acids. Trimming at V came to 3 bases and at J to 0 bases, leaving 3 bases not matched to a gene. Germline V lookup: CDR1 SGHRS, CDR2 YFSETQ. Here the CDR3 reads CASSWGLAGGISYNEQFF. In DNA, the CDR3 is TGCGCCAGCAGCTGGGGACTAGCGGGGGGGATCTCCTACAATGAGCAGTTCTTC.

The V and J genes are TRBV12-3 or TRBV12-4 and TRBJ2-2; a possible D gene is TRBD1 (6 bases). This CDR3 comprises 15 residues. Between the trimmed V and J ends, which lost 6 bases and 8 bases, there was a span of 19 bases. The CDR3 DNA reads TGTGCCAGCAGCTGGGGGCAGGGGCTGGGAGGGGAGCTGTTTTTT. It encodes CASSWGQGLGGELFF.